These T cell receptor beta chains were read from a single sample in a study of response to subunit inactivated influenza vaccine. One entry per CDR3 protein results from TCRdb running MiXCR on the RT-PCR reads. The sample lists roughly 180,000 distinct CDR3 sequences, roughly 8.7% seen once, with roughly 11% in the top ten. The sample here was non-naive T cells sorted from PBMCs, taken on the day of vaccination. Every receptor here comes from a man in his forties or fifties who received an inactivated influenza vaccine. Each CDR3 is given with its conserved first and last residue. Fields, in order: D gene, J gene, V gene, clone size, CDR3 DNA, CDR3 protein. The D gene is left open where the match is weak. Clone size is stated in some rows and not others, as once, few, many or a class when expanded.

D gene: TRBD1; J gene: TRBJ2-3; V gene: TRBV15; clone size: .; CDR3 DNA: TGTGCCACCAGCAGAGAAAAGGGGACAGGGAGCGGGACAGATACGCAGTATTTT; CDR3 protein: CATSREKGTGSGTDTQYF
D gene: .; J gene: TRBJ2-5; V gene: TRBV5-1; clone size: .; CDR3 DNA: TGCGCCAGCAGCTTGCCCGGGACCCGGGAGTGGGAGACCCAGTACTTC; CDR3 protein: CASSLPGTREWETQYF
D gene: TRBD2; J gene: TRBJ2-7; V gene: TRBV12-3/TRBV12-4; clone size: few; CDR3 DNA: TGTGCCAGCAGCCTCCCCGGGCGGGGGGGCCGAGAGCAGTACTTC; CDR3 protein: CASSLPGRGGREQYF
D gene: .; J gene: TRBJ2-1; V gene: TRBV2; clone size: few; CDR3 DNA: TGTGCCAGCAGGCGTACTAGAAGTGGGGTTGATGGTGAGCAGTTCTTC; CDR3 protein: CASRRTRSGVDGEQFF
D gene: TRBD1; J gene: TRBJ1-6; V gene: TRBV7-9; clone size: .; CDR3 DNA: TGTGCCAGCAGCTTAGAAAGGGGGCGCGGATCACCCCTCCACTTT; CDR3 protein: CASSLERGRGSPLHF
D gene: TRBD2; J gene: TRBJ2-1; V gene: TRBV3-1; clone size: many; CDR3 DNA: TGTGCCAGCAGCCAAGATTGGTCTGCGGGGGTCGACAATGAGCAGTTCTTC; CDR3 protein: CASSQDWSAGVDNEQFF
D gene: .; J gene: TRBJ2-2; V gene: TRBV11-3; clone size: many; CDR3 DNA: TGTGCCAGCAGCTATGGGGGCCTACAGGGCACCGGGGAGCTGTTTTTT; CDR3 protein: CASSYGGLQGTGELFF
D gene: TRBD2; J gene: TRBJ2-1; V gene: TRBV20-1; clone size: .; CDR3 DNA: TGCAGTGCGATTCGGGGGGGCCAGGGCAATGAGCAGTTCTTC; CDR3 protein: CSAIRGGQGNEQFF
D gene: TRBD1; J gene: TRBJ1-1; V gene: TRBV28; clone size: .; CDR3 DNA: TGTGCCAGCAGCCCCCATGAGACAGGGGGTCTTTTCTTT; CDR3 protein: CASSPHETGGLFF
D gene: .; J gene: TRBJ2-1; V gene: TRBV9; clone size: .; CDR3 DNA: TGTGCCAGCAGCGTCCGGGGAGGTGAGCAGTTCTTC; CDR3 protein: CASSVRGGEQFF
D gene: .; J gene: TRBJ2-7; V gene: TRBV20-1; clone size: .; CDR3 DNA: TGCAGTGCTAGAGTAAGCTCCTACGAGCAGTACTTC; CDR3 protein: CSARVSSYEQYF
D gene: TRBD2; J gene: TRBJ2-3; V gene: TRBV20-1; clone size: .; CDR3 DNA: TGCAGTGCTAGAACGCCCCAGCGGGGGGTTAGGGATACGCAGTATTTT; CDR3 protein: CSARTPQRGVRDTQYF
D gene: .; J gene: TRBJ1-4; V gene: TRBV6-1; clone size: many; CDR3 DNA: TGTGCCAGCAGTCGCACAGCAAGGGAAAAACTGTTTTTT; CDR3 protein: CASSRTAREKLFF
D gene: .; J gene: TRBJ2-3; V gene: TRBV5-4; clone size: .; CDR3 DNA: TGTGCCAGCAGTCCGGGACCCACAGATACGCAGTATTTT; CDR3 protein: CASSPGPTDTQYF
D gene: .; J gene: TRBJ1-6; V gene: TRBV12-3/TRBV12-4; clone size: .; CDR3 DNA: TGTGCCAGCAGTTTTTCAGTTATGGATTCACCCCTCCACTTT; CDR3 protein: CASSFSVMDSPLHF
D gene: .; J gene: TRBJ2-2; V gene: TRBV7-2; clone size: .; CDR3 DNA: TGTGCCAGCAGCTTAGCATTTTCGGCCGGGGAGCTGTTTTTT; CDR3 protein: CASSLAFSAGELFF
D gene: TRBD2; J gene: TRBJ2-3; V gene: TRBV12-3/TRBV12-4; clone size: .; CDR3 DNA: TGTGCCACCGGGAGGATCACAGATACGCAGTATTTT; CDR3 protein: CATGRITDTQYF
D gene: .; J gene: TRBJ2-3; V gene: TRBV28; clone size: few; CDR3 DNA: TGTGCCAGCAGTGCCCCGCGCGCGCGGGATACGCAGTATTTT; CDR3 protein: CASSAPRARDTQYF
D gene: .; J gene: TRBJ1-2; V gene: TRBV6-1; clone size: few; CDR3 DNA: TGTGCCAGCAGGGCAGGGGAGTCAAGGGGCTACACCTTC; CDR3 protein: CASRAGESRGYTF
D gene: .; J gene: TRBJ2-7; V gene: TRBV6-2/TRBV6-3; clone size: .; CDR3 DNA: TGTGCCAGCAGTTACTCACTGACCCGGGACCCCTACGAGCAGTACTTC; CDR3 protein: CASSYSLTRDPYEQYF
D gene: TRBD2; J gene: TRBJ2-7; V gene: TRBV6-5; clone size: .; CDR3 DNA: TGTGCCAGCAGTTCGGGGACCGATGGACTAGCGGGAATATTCGAGCAGTACTTC; CDR3 protein: CASSSGTDGLAGIFEQYF
D gene: .; J gene: TRBJ2-3; V gene: TRBV2; clone size: few; CDR3 DNA: TGTGCCAGCAGTGAAGTTAGCACAGATACGCAGTATTTT; CDR3 protein: CASSEVSTDTQYF
D gene: .; J gene: TRBJ1-2; V gene: TRBV7-9; clone size: .; CDR3 DNA: TGTGCCAGCAGCCGCCGGGGAAGGTACTATGGCTACACCTTC; CDR3 protein: CASSRRGRYYGYTF
D gene: .; J gene: TRBJ2-1; V gene: TRBV3-1; clone size: few; CDR3 DNA: TGTGCCAGCAGCCAACCGATAAGCTCCTACAATGAGCAGTTCTTC; CDR3 protein: CASSQPISSYNEQFF
D gene: .; J gene: TRBJ1-1; V gene: TRBV9; clone size: few; CDR3 DNA: TGTGCCAGCAGCTTTGAGGGGGGGCGGGGCACTGAAGCTTTCTTT; CDR3 protein: CASSFEGGRGTEAFF
D gene: TRBD1; J gene: TRBJ2-7; V gene: TRBV20-1; clone size: few; CDR3 DNA: TGCAGTGCTGGACGACCGGGACAGGGTTCCGCCGAGCAGTACTTC; CDR3 protein: CSAGRPGQGSAEQYF
D gene: TRBD2; J gene: TRBJ2-1; V gene: TRBV14; clone size: many; CDR3 DNA: TGTGCCAGCAGCTTCACCGGGACTAGCGTTTTCTTC; CDR3 protein: CASSFTGTSVFF
D gene: .; J gene: TRBJ2-3; V gene: TRBV6-2/TRBV6-3; clone size: .; CDR3 DNA: TGTGCCAGCAGTCCCCCTTCTATAAACGTGCAGTATTTT; CDR3 protein: CASSPPSINVQYF
D gene: .; J gene: TRBJ1-5; V gene: TRBV6-5; clone size: few; CDR3 DNA: TGTGCCAGCAGTTACTCAGGCGGGTCCAAGCAGCCCCAGCATTTT; CDR3 protein: CASSYSGGSKQPQHF
D gene: .; J gene: TRBJ1-5; V gene: TRBV2; clone size: many; CDR3 DNA: TGTGCCAGCAGTGAAAGCTGGTATAGCAATCAGCCCCAGCATTTT; CDR3 protein: CASSESWYSNQPQHF
D gene: .; J gene: TRBJ2-3; V gene: TRBV7-2; clone size: .; CDR3 DNA: TGTGCCAGCAGCCCAGGGGTAGCGGAAGTGAATACGCAGTATTTT; CDR3 protein: CASSPGVAEVNTQYF
D gene: .; J gene: TRBJ1-2; V gene: TRBV3-1; clone size: many; CDR3 DNA: TGTGCCAGCAGCCATCCACCCACCATCGGCTACACCTTC; CDR3 protein: CASSHPPTIGYTF
D gene: .; J gene: TRBJ1-6; V gene: TRBV6-1; clone size: few; CDR3 DNA: TGTGCCAGCAGTGAACGAAGGGCAGGGGAAAGGTATAATTCACCCCTCCACTTT; CDR3 protein: CASSERRAGERYNSPLHF
D gene: .; J gene: TRBJ2-2; V gene: TRBV9; clone size: many; CDR3 DNA: TGTGCCAGCAGCGTACCGACAGGACACTGGGCTAACACCGGGGAGCTGTTTTTT; CDR3 protein: CASSVPTGHWANTGELFF
D gene: .; J gene: TRBJ1-4; V gene: TRBV20-1; clone size: many; CDR3 DNA: TGCAGTGCCCAGGGAGAAAATGAAAAACTGTTTTTT; CDR3 protein: CSAQGENEKLFF
D gene: .; J gene: TRBJ1-5; V gene: TRBV7-2; clone size: .; CDR3 DNA: TGTGCCAGCAGCTTAGGCAGGGGTAGCAATCAGCCCCAGCATTTT; CDR3 protein: CASSLGRGSNQPQHF
D gene: TRBD2; J gene: TRBJ2-1; V gene: TRBV10-3; clone size: many; CDR3 DNA: TGTGCCATCAGTGTCCTAGCGGGAGACTACAATGAGCAGTTCTTC; CDR3 protein: CAISVLAGDYNEQFF
D gene: TRBD1; J gene: TRBJ2-2; V gene: TRBV6-2/TRBV6-3; clone size: .; CDR3 DNA: TGTGCCAGCAGTTCTCGGACAGGTCCCAAACGCACCGGGGAGCTGTTTTTT; CDR3 protein: CASSSRTGPKRTGELFF
D gene: .; J gene: TRBJ2-2; V gene: TRBV6-1; clone size: few; CDR3 DNA: TGTGCCATTGCGCCGGGACTTTACACCGGGGAGCTGTTTTTT; CDR3 protein: CAIAPGLYTGELFF
D gene: TRBD2; J gene: TRBJ2-1; V gene: TRBV20-1; clone size: many; CDR3 DNA: TGCAGTGCTAGAGGACTAGCGGGTACAGCTAGGTCCTACAATGAGCAGTTCTTC; CDR3 protein: CSARGLAGTARSYNEQFF
D gene: .; J gene: TRBJ2-1; V gene: TRBV20-1; clone size: few; CDR3 DNA: TGCAGTGCTGTAGATGGGCCCCCTGCCGGGGCGCAGTTCTTC; CDR3 protein: CSAVDGPPAGAQFF
D gene: .; J gene: TRBJ2-5; V gene: TRBV5-1; clone size: few; CDR3 DNA: TGCGCCAGCAGCTTGGGTCCTTCAGATCAAGAGACCCAGTACTTC; CDR3 protein: CASSLGPSDQETQYF
D gene: TRBD1; J gene: TRBJ1-1; V gene: TRBV6-1; clone size: .; CDR3 DNA: TGTGCCAGCAGTAGACAGGGGGGAGGATTGAACACTGAAGCTTTCTTT; CDR3 protein: CASSRQGGGLNTEAFF
D gene: .; J gene: TRBJ2-1; V gene: TRBV20-1; clone size: .; CDR3 DNA: TGCAGTGCTAGGGCTAGCCGGGGATATGAGCAGTTCTTC; CDR3 protein: CSARASRGYEQFF
D gene: TRBD2; J gene: TRBJ2-3; V gene: TRBV6-2/TRBV6-3; clone size: few; CDR3 DNA: TGTGCCAGCAAAGATACTAGCGGGGCCGCAGATACGCAGTATTTT; CDR3 protein: CASKDTSGAADTQYF
D gene: TRBD1; J gene: TRBJ1-2; V gene: TRBV6-2/TRBV6-3; clone size: .; CDR3 DNA: TGTGCCAGCAGGACAGGGCTTGATGGCTACACCTTC; CDR3 protein: CASRTGLDGYTF
D gene: .; J gene: TRBJ1-5; V gene: TRBV20-1; clone size: many; CDR3 DNA: TGCAGTGCTAGAGACGGAAGTCGGCCCCAGCATTTT; CDR3 protein: CSARDGSRPQHF
D gene: .; J gene: TRBJ2-3; V gene: TRBV4-1; clone size: .; CDR3 DNA: TGCGCCAGCAGCCGTCGGGGCGGCGGGGGCAGCACAGATACGCAGTATTTT; CDR3 protein: CASSRRGGGGSTDTQYF
D gene: .; J gene: TRBJ1-3; V gene: TRBV30; clone size: few; CDR3 DNA: TGTGCCTGGAGTGTATCCCGGGGCTCTGGAAACACCATATATTTT; CDR3 protein: CAWSVSRGSGNTIYF
D gene: .; J gene: TRBJ1-6; V gene: TRBV7-9; clone size: .; CDR3 DNA: TGTGCCAGCAGCCAAGGGAACTATAATTCACCCCTCCACTTT; CDR3 protein: CASSQGNYNSPLHF
D gene: TRBD1; J gene: TRBJ2-7; V gene: TRBV7-2; clone size: few; CDR3 DNA: TGTGCCAGCAGCCCTCCTACGGGACAGGAGAGCTCCTACGAGCAGTACTTC; CDR3 protein: CASSPPTGQESSYEQYF
D gene: .; J gene: TRBJ1-6; V gene: TRBV4-3; clone size: many; CDR3 DNA: TGCGCCAGCAGCCAGGGCCCAAGGGCACCCCTCCACTTT; CDR3 protein: CASSQGPRAPLHF
D gene: .; J gene: TRBJ1-2; V gene: TRBV12-3/TRBV12-4; clone size: .; CDR3 DNA: TGTGCCAGCAGCCGGAACCGGGCCGGCTATGGCTACACCTTC; CDR3 protein: CASSRNRAGYGYTF
D gene: TRBD1; J gene: TRBJ1-4; V gene: TRBV29-1; clone size: many; CDR3 DNA: TGCAGCGGCGGCGGGGGTCCGGGACAGGGTAATGAAAAACTGTTTTTT; CDR3 protein: CSGGGGPGQGNEKLFF
D gene: .; J gene: TRBJ2-5; V gene: TRBV4-1; clone size: few; CDR3 DNA: TGCGCCAGCAGCCCCATGTACTCACCCCAAGAGACCCAGTACTTC; CDR3 protein: CASSPMYSPQETQYF